Presented here are 7 T cell receptor beta chains from one specimen sequenced in a study of cytomegalovirus exposure and HLA in healthy donors (dated by TCRdb to 2015 to 2018). The library came from the immunoSEQ multiplex PCR assay. For the multiplex PCR, a mixture combining 60 forward primers for TCR Vbeta segments and 13 reverse primers for TCR Jbeta segments was used. Here the immuneACCESS table is served through TCRdb, limited to in-frame sequences with V and J called. Missing clones are a known gap in these copies; in checked studies unresolved V genes cover under half, and the rest lacks a known reason. The sample records some 180,000 clones, around 85% of which are singletons. 2% to 2.5% of the sample rests with the top ten. The sample taken for sequencing was PBMCs. The receptor set was obtained from a male donor in good health and CMV-seronegative.

This chain uses TRBV5-1 with TRBJ2-1, with D perhaps matching TRBD2 (5 bases). Trimming stripped 6 bases from V and 7 bases from J, with 8 bases between. Germline CDR1 and CDR2: SGHRS and YFSETQ. CDR3 length: 11 amino acids. In nucleotides, the CDR3 is TGCGCCAGCACGAGGGAAAATGAGCAGTTCTTC. This gives the protein CASTRENEQFF.

The chain combines TRBV10-3 with TRBJ1-2; TRBD1 might be the D (5 bases). From germline, CDR1 is ENHRY and CDR2 SYGVKD. The CDR3 sequence is 14 residues long. Trimming shortened V by 6 bases and J by 0 bases, and 11 bases separated the two germline ends. Here the CDR3 reads CAISRTLSNYGYTF. The DNA of the CDR3 is TGTGCCATCAGCAGGACACTCTCTAACTATGGCTACACCTTC.

The V and J genes are TRBV7-9 and TRBJ1-1; D gene unclear. The CDR3 is 16 amino acids. Germline lookup yields CDR1 SEHNR and CDR2 FQNEAQ (reference sequence). V gave up 5 bases and J gave up 0 bases, with 16 bases separating them. The CDR3 region is CASSGPETTLNTEAFF. The CDR3 nucleotides read TGTGCCAGCAGCGGGCCCGAGACCACACTGAACACTGAAGCTTTCTTT.

The chain joins TRBV19 to TRBJ2-1; TRBD2 matches at 9 bases. J lost 0 bases, V lost 4 bases, and 1 base had no gene match. The CDR3 totals 15 residues. CDR1 LNHDA and CDR2 SQIVND come from the germline V gene (reference sequence). The CDR3 spells CASSRRGGSYNEQFF. CDR3 sequence (DNA): TGTGCCAGTAGTAGGCGGGGGGGCTCCTACAATGAGCAGTTCTTC.

V and J are TRBV2 and TRBJ2-3; 7 bases map to TRBD1. The V gene's germline CDR1 is SNHLY and CDR2 FYNNEI. This CDR3 has 14 residues. After removal of 5 bases from V and 2 bases from J, the junction contained 4 bases not matched to a gene. The CDR3 sequence: CASSLTGLTDTQYF. DNA for the CDR3: TGTGCCAGCAGTCTGACAGGGCTCACAGATACGCAGTATTTT.

The chain combines TRBV23-1 with TRBJ1-2; TRBD1 agrees at 10 bases. TRBV23-1 is marked as an open reading frame, function uncertain. Losses at the gene ends were 3 bases for V and 5 bases for J; bases not matched to a gene: 6. This CDR3 has 15 residues. In DNA form, the CDR3 reads TGCGCCAGCAGTCATGAGACAGGGGGCGGATATGGCTACACCTTC. It yields the protein CASSHETGGGYGYTF.

This clone was recorded once. The J gene is TRBJ1-1, the V gene TRBV11-1; TRBD1 is a possible D gene (5 bases). Germline V gene data show CDR1 as SGHAT and CDR2 as FQDESV (reference sequence). The CDR3 is 15 amino acids. Trimming cost V 5 bases and J 1 base, with 14 bases left between them. The CDR3 sequence is CASSRLPTGNTEAFF. CDR3 bases: TGTGCCAGCAGCCGTTTGCCTACAGGGAACACTGAAGCTTTCTTT.